Below are 24 T cell receptor beta chains sequenced from a single sample in a study of cytomegalovirus exposure and HLA in healthy donors. 13 Jbeta primers and 60 Vbeta primers were used for the PCR. The assay was immunoSEQ multiplex PCR, and TCRdb's table has in-frame clones only and misses some. The repertoire holds around 120,000 clones, with approximately 78% as singletons. Sequencing was performed on PBMCs. Receptors were obtained from a woman aged 40 to 50 in good health and CMV-seropositive.

The CDR3 loop is CASSFSGFGYTF. In DNA, the CDR3 is TGTGCCAGCAGCTTTTCCGGGTTTGGCTACACCTTC. The chain is built from TRBV7-2 and TRBJ1-2, with no clear D. The V end was cut by 3 bases, the J end by 7 bases, with 9 bases between. The length of the CDR3 is 12 residues. Germline V gene sequence: CDR1 SGHTA, CDR2 FQGNSA.

The chain employs TRBV7-8 and TRBJ1-5, with 8 bases matching TRBD1. The CDR3 extends over 14 amino acids. Germline lookup yields CDR1 SGHVS and CDR2 FQNEAQ. The J segment lost 5 bases and the V segment lost 6 bases, leaving 6 bases of the junction unmatched. In DNA form, the CDR3 reads TGTGCCAGCAGTCGGACAGGGTTCGATCAGCCCCAGCATTTT. This codes for CASSRTGFDQPQHF. The complete variable domain, with remaining parts taken from reference TRBV7-8 and TRBJ1-5, reads GAGVSQSPRYKVAKRGQDVALRCDPISGHVSLFWYQQALGQGPEFLTYFQNEAQLDKSGLPSDRFFAERPEGSVSTLKIQRTQQEDSAVYLCASSRTGFDQPQHFGDGTRLSIL.

The gene calls are TRBV5-1 and TRBJ2-1; 8 nucleotides align to TRBD2. CDR1 is SGHRS and CDR2 is YFSETQ in the germline V gene. The junction had 6 bases not matched to a gene; V was cut back by 4 bases and J by 6 bases. This CDR3 spans 14 amino acids. CDR3: CASSPWTSTNEQFF. CDR3 coding DNA: TGCGCCAGCAGCCCCTGGACTAGCACCAATGAGCAGTTCTTC.

This chain links TRBV6-5 with TRBJ2-2; tentatively, D is TRBD1 (5 bases). Germline values: CDR1 MNHEY, CDR2 SVGAGI. The CDR3 has 15 amino acids. V lost 1 base and J lost 1, with 7 bases in between. The CDR3 DNA sequence: TGTGCCAGCAGTTACTTCAGGGAGAACACCGGGGAGCTGTTTTTT. Encoded protein: CASSYFRENTGELFF.

The chain carries TRBV4-1 and TRBJ2-7; the D gene is possibly TRBD1 (5 bases). The CDR3 sequence is 14 residues long. V lost 1 base, J lost 3 bases, and 10 bases lay in between. From germline, CDR1 is MGHRA and CDR2 YSYEKL. The CDR3 DNA reads TGCGCCAGCAGCCAAGGACAGAGAATCTACGAGCAGTACTTC. This gives the protein CASSQGQRIYEQYF.

This clone occurred a few times. J is TRBJ1-1 and V is TRBV6-1; 7 bases agree with TRBD1. Germline V gene lookup returns CDR1 MNHNS and CDR2 SASEGT. There are 15 residues in the CDR3. V shed 7 bases and J 1 base; nucleotides not matched to a gene: 9. The CDR3 protein is CASTLRKGANTEAFF. The CDR3 nucleotides read TGTGCCAGCACCCTCCGAAAGGGGGCGAACACTGAAGCTTTCTTT.

This clone turned up a few times. V is TRBV7-8 and J is TRBJ2-7, with TRBD1 matching over 7 bases. The CDR3 runs to 15 residues. J lost 1 base, V lost 0 bases, and 3 bases had no gene match. Germline-derived CDR1 and CDR2 are SGHVS and FQNEAQ. The CDR3 is CASSLAQGVSYEQYF. The CDR3 DNA reads TGTGCCAGCAGCTTAGCGCAGGGGGTATCCTACGAGCAGTACTTC.

The V call is TRBV5-1, the J call TRBJ2-3, with 9 bases aligning to TRBD2. Trimming cost V 7 bases and J 0 bases; bases outside gene matches: 6. Germline V gene data show CDR1 as SGHRS and CDR2 as YFSETQ. The CDR3 covers 15 residues. CDR3 in amino acids: CASDPSGASTDTQYF. The CDR3 DNA reads as TGCGCCAGCGATCCTAGCGGGGCTAGCACAGATACGCAGTATTTT.

The CDR3, as DNA: TGTGCCACCAGCAGAGATCAGGGGGCCGATCAGCCCCAGCATTTT. Translation: CATSRDQGADQPQHF. The chain recombines TRBV15 with TRBJ1-5; TRBD1 aligns across 8 bases. J gave up 5 bases and V 0 bases, and 3 bases lay outside the gene matches. This CDR3 is built from 15 residues. CDR1 and CDR2 from the germline V gene are LNHNV and YYDKDF (reference sequence).

This clone was recorded at least ten times. The chain employs TRBV4-3 and TRBJ2-1; 8 bases align to TRBD2. CDR1 and CDR2 (germline): LGHNA, YSLEER. There are 15 residues in the CDR3. J gave up 4 bases and V 0 bases, and 2 bases lay outside the gene matches. The CDR3 DNA is TGCGCCAGCAGCCAAGATAGCGGGGTGTACAATGAGCAGTTCTTC. Residues: CASSQDSGVYNEQFF.

The rearrangement uses TRBV11-2 and TRBJ2-5, with 8 bases fitting TRBD1. The CDR3 extends over 14 amino acids. Germline CDR1 reads SGHAT; CDR2 reads FQNNGV. Germline trimming cut 1 base from V and 5 bases from J; bases unmatched to any gene: 3. The CDR3 is CASSLGTGTETQYF. Here the CDR3 DNA reads TGTGCCAGCAGCTTAGGGACAGGGACGGAGACCCAGTACTTC.

This clone was seen repeatedly, ten times or more. The CDR3 here is CASSLGQGNEQFF. CDR3 coding DNA: TGTGCCAGCAGCTTAGGCCAGGGAAATGAGCAGTTCTTC. The chain joins TRBV7-9 to TRBJ2-1, with D tentatively TRBD1 (5 bases). V was trimmed by 1 base and J by 7 bases, leaving 8 bases between them. The CDR3 runs 13 residues. Germline CDR1 is SEHNR and CDR2 is FQNEAQ (reference sequence).

V usage is TRBV7-3 and J usage is TRBJ2-7; D is possibly TRBD2 (6 bases). In germline, CDR1 is SGHTA, CDR2 FQGTGA. Deletions cut 2 bases from V and 2 bases from J, with 13 bases between. The CDR3 has 15 residues. Here the CDR3 reads CASSLRAGQAYEQYF. CDR3 DNA sequence: TGTGCCAGCAGCTTACGGGCGGGGCAGGCCTACGAGCAGTACTTC.

This rearrangement joins TRBV5-4 to TRBJ2-3; a possible D gene is TRBD1 (7 bases). Trimming cost V 4 bases and J 0 bases, with 18 bases left between them. This CDR3 has 17 residues. Germline-derived CDR1 and CDR2 are SGHNT and YYREEE (reference sequence). CDR3 in DNA: TGTGCCAGCAGCCGCGGAGGGGACAGAACTAGCACAGATACGCAGTATTTT. This gives the protein CASSRGGDRTSTDTQYF.

This chain's CDR3 is CAISEASREGNEQFF. Written as DNA, the CDR3 is TGTGCCATCAGTGAGGCCTCGCGGGAGGGAAATGAGCAGTTCTTC. V is TRBV10-3 and J is TRBJ2-1, with 9 bases identical to TRBD2. Unmatched junction bases numbered 6, after V lost 2 bases and J lost 7 bases. The germline gives CDR1 ENHRY, CDR2 SYGVKD. The CDR3 consists of 15 residues.

The rearrangement uses TRBV5-4 and TRBJ2-2, with TRBD1 matching 8 bases. Germline loops: CDR1 SGHNT, CDR2 YYREEE (reference sequence). V gave up 0 bases and J gave up 4 bases; unmatched junction bases: 5. CDR3 length: 16 residues. The CDR3 DNA sequence: TGTGCCAGCAGCTTGGAACGTACAGGGGGCACCGGGGAGCTGTTTTTT. The encoded protein is CASSLERTGGTGELFF. The entire variable domain, with the rest obtained from reference TRBV5-4 and TRBJ2-2, is as follows: ETGVTQSPTHLIKTRGQQVTLRCSSQSGHNTVSWYQQALGQGPQFIFQYYREEENGRGNFPPRFSGLQFPNYSSELNVNALELDDSALYLCASSLERTGGTGELFFGEGSRLTVL.

The chain employs TRBV7-2 and TRBJ2-5; D not certain. Looked up from germline, CDR1 is SGHTA and CDR2 is FQGNSA. This CDR3 comprises 16 residues. V was trimmed by 1 base and J by 2 bases, leaving 14 bases between them. CDR3 sequence: CASSLGAGLSQETQYF. In nucleotides, the CDR3 is TGTGCCAGCAGCTTAGGAGCAGGCCTAAGTCAAGAGACCCAGTACTTC.

The chain combines TRBV10-3 with TRBJ2-7, with TRBD1 as a possible D gene (6 bases). Germline V CDR1 and CDR2: ENHRY, SYGVKD. The CDR3 is 15 amino acids. V lost 0 bases and J lost 0, with 9 bases in between. CDR3 sequence: CAISESRGSSYEQYF. CDR3 DNA sequence: TGTGCCATCAGTGAGTCCAGGGGCAGCTCCTACGAGCAGTACTTC.

This clone was seen more than once but under ten times. The genes are TRBV5-6 and TRBJ2-7; no clear D. The CDR3 runs to 12 residues. The germline V and J ends were trimmed by 3 bases and 6 bases, with 10 bases remaining between them. CDR1 is SGHDT, CDR2 YYEEEE, per germline. The CDR3 region has the DNA TGTGCCAGCAGCTACCTACGGTTCGAGCAGTACTTC. Protein product: CASSYLRFEQYF.

The chain links TRBV9 to TRBJ1-1, with D tentatively TRBD1 (6 bases). The germline gives CDR1 SGDLS, CDR2 YYNGEE. The CDR3 consists of 16 residues. Trimming shortened V by 0 bases and J by 3 bases, and 15 bases separated the two germline ends. CDR3 sequence: CASSVGVQGLHTEAFF. The CDR3 bases are TGTGCCAGCAGCGTAGGGGTTCAGGGGCTGCACACTGAAGCTTTCTTT.

This chain links TRBV19 with TRBJ1-1; D uncertain. The V end was cut by 8 bases, the J end by 0 bases, with 10 bases between. Germline values: CDR1 LNHDA, CDR2 SQIVND (reference sequence). This CDR3 comprises 13 residues. DNA for the CDR3: TGTGCCAGTGCTCAGTCGATGAACACTGAAGCTTTCTTT. Its translation is CASAQSMNTEAFF.

The count of this clone is one. The V call is TRBV7-2, the J call TRBJ1-2, with D perhaps matching TRBD1 (6 bases). The CDR3 length is 14 residues. V dropped 1 base and J dropped 4 bases, with 10 bases sitting between them. In germline, CDR1 is SGHTA, CDR2 FQGNSA. The CDR3 loop is CASSLEGRGYGYTF. The CDR3 region has the DNA TGTGCCAGCAGCTTAGAGGGCAGGGGCTATGGCTACACCTTC.

The J gene is TRBJ1-1, the V gene TRBV6-1; unclear D gene. Trimming cost V 2 bases and J 4 bases, with 14 bases left between them. CDR1 is MNHNS and CDR2 is SASEGT in the germline V gene. The CDR3 runs to 15 residues. CDR3 protein: CASSESGWYGTEAFF. The CDR3, as DNA: TGTGCCAGCAGTGAATCGGGGTGGTATGGCACTGAAGCTTTCTTT.

The chain couples TRBV6-6 to TRBJ1-2; D not certain. With 5 bases removed from V and 2 bases from J, the gap between germline ends came to 9 bases. The CDR3 is 13 amino acids. Per germline, CDR1 MNHNY and CDR2 SVGAGI (reference sequence). The CDR3 loop is CASSSGQNYGYTF. As DNA, the CDR3 is TGTGCCAGCAGTAGTGGGCAGAACTATGGCTACACCTTC.